Below are 28 T cell receptor beta chains sequenced from a single sample in a study of blood T cell repertoires in COVID-19 (dated by TCRdb to about 2020). The library was obtained by the immunoSEQ multiplex PCR assay. TCRdb mirrors the immuneACCESS table, restricted to in-frame sequences. Some clones are absent from its copies; in checked studies, under half trace to an unresolved V gene, and the reason for the others is unknown. The sample data list under 95,000 clones, and around 85% of these were observed just once. The ten biggest clones cover around 11% of the sample. Input material: peripheral blood. These receptors were collected from a man aged 70-80 years with acute or convalescent COVID-19.

This rearrangement joins TRBV19 to TRBJ1-5; maybe TRBD1 (6 bases). The CDR3 has 14 amino acids. Germline V gene data show CDR1 as LNHDA and CDR2 as SQIVND (reference sequence). With 4 bases removed from V and 2 bases from J, the gap between germline ends came to 9 bases. CDR3 region: CASSTRTGNQPQHF. Here the CDR3 DNA reads TGTGCCAGTAGTACCCGGACAGGCAATCAGCCCCAGCATTTT.

In DNA, the CDR3 is TGCAGCGTTGGAGGCCCAAAGAAGGGGGCTATGGAGACCCAGTACTTC. Translated, it gives CSVGGPKKGAMETQYF. The chain is built from TRBV29-1 and TRBJ2-5, with 7 bases lining up with TRBD1. The CDR3 is 16 residues long. The ends lost 4 bases at V and 5 bases at J; junction bases unmatched: 16. Per germline, CDR1 SQVTM and CDR2 ANQGSEA.

The V gene is TRBV10-3, the J gene TRBJ1-2; TRBD1 aligns across 9 bases. Germline V lookup: CDR1 ENHRY, CDR2 SYGVKD. The V segment lost 8 bases and the J segment 4 bases; nucleotides outside the gene matches: 11. This CDR3 has 15 residues. The CDR3 nucleotides are TGTGCCATCGGGGACAGGGAAAGGTTCGGCTATGGCTACACCTTC. Translation: CAIGDRERFGYGYTF.

The J gene is TRBJ1-1, the V gene TRBV5-4, with 8 bases that match TRBD1. CDR3 length: 12 residues. V gave up 3 bases and J gave up 8 bases; unmatched junction bases: 3. Germline loops: CDR1 SGHNT, CDR2 YYREEE (reference sequence). The CDR3 spells CASSSDRDEAFF. The CDR3 coding sequence is TGTGCCAGCAGCTCGGACAGGGACGAAGCTTTCTTT.

The V and J genes are TRBV7-6 and TRBJ2-1, with TRBD1 matching 9 bases. The CDR3 is 16 amino acids. With V trimmed by 4 bases and J by 7 bases, 11 bases remained unmatched. Germline-derived CDR1 and CDR2 are SGHVS and FNYEAQ. The CDR3 is CASSSDPGQGRNEQFF. CDR3 coding DNA: TGTGCCAGCAGCTCAGATCCGGGACAGGGTAGGAATGAGCAGTTCTTC.

The chain carries TRBV29-1 and TRBJ2-1; 8 nucleotides align to TRBD1. This CDR3 region has 14 residues. Trimming removed 5 bases from V and 7 bases from J; junction bases left unmatched: 10. Germline lookup yields CDR1 SQVTM and CDR2 ANQGSEA. This CDR3 is CSVRGQGAFNEQFF. As DNA, the CDR3 is TGCAGCGTTCGAGGTCAGGGGGCTTTTAATGAGCAGTTCTTC.

DNA of the CDR3: TGTGCCAGCAGCGATGGGAGGCGTGCGGGCACAGATACGCAGTATTTT. This translates into CASSDGRRAGTDTQYF. The chain uses TRBV3-1 (or the pseudogene TRBV3-2) and TRBJ2-3; tentatively, D is TRBD2 (6 bases). The V gene lost 5 bases and the J gene lost 1 base, with 16 bases spanning the gap. Germline CDR1 and CDR2: LGHDT and YNNKEL (reference sequence). The CDR3 loop spans 16 amino acids.

The chain carries TRBV7-3 and TRBJ2-3, with D tentatively TRBD2 (6 bases). Per the germline V gene, CDR1 is SGHTA and CDR2 is FQGTGA. The V end lost 5 bases, the J end lost 2 bases, and 8 bases lay between the germline ends. This CDR3 is built from 13 residues. The chain's CDR3 is CASSLDYTDTQYF. The CDR3 region has the DNA TGTGCCAGCAGCCTGGACTACACAGATACGCAGTATTTT.

The J gene is TRBJ1-3, the V gene TRBV18; TRBD1 aligns across 9 bases. CDR1 is KGHSH and CDR2 is LQKENI in the germline V gene. Losses at the gene ends were 6 bases for V and 8 bases for J; bases not matched to a gene: 17. The CDR3 contains 17 residues. The CDR3: CASSQTGPGTGTDTIYF. DNA of the CDR3: TGTGCCAGCTCTCAAACGGGCCCTGGGACAGGGACAGACACCATATATTTT.

The V gene is TRBV15, the J gene TRBJ2-1, with 9 bases identical to TRBD2. Germline V gives CDR1 LNHNV, CDR2 YYDKDF (reference sequence). Germline trimming cut 1 base from V and 1 base from J; bases unmatched to any gene: 8. The length of the CDR3 is 18 residues. Here the CDR3 reads CATSRVTSGILSYNEQFF. The DNA of the CDR3 is TGTGCCACCAGCAGAGTGACTAGCGGTATACTTTCCTACAATGAGCAGTTCTTC.

The V and J genes are TRBV7-8 and TRBJ2-6; a weak D match, TRBD1 (6 bases). Per germline, CDR1 SGHVS and CDR2 FQNEAQ. The CDR3 loop spans 19 amino acids. V lost 5 bases to trimming and J lost 0 bases, with 20 bases between them. CDR3 coding DNA: TGTGCCAGCAGCCCCAGGGCCAGGGGATTTCCCTCTGGGGCCAACGTCCTGACTTTC. Translated, it gives CASSPRARGFPSGANVLTF.

The chain carries TRBV5-4 and TRBJ2-2, with 7 bases matching TRBD2. V gave up 1 base and J gave up 5 bases; unmatched junction bases: 5. This CDR3 is built from 15 residues. The germline CDR1 and CDR2 sequences are SGHNT and YYREEE (reference sequence). The CDR3 loop is CASSLPGGGTGELFF. The CDR3 DNA follows: TGTGCCAGCAGCTTGCCGGGGGGTGGAACCGGGGAGCTGTTTTTT.

The V and J genes are TRBV2 and TRBJ2-2; tentative D call: TRBD2 (5 bases). Trimming took 3 bases from V and 7 from J, leaving 12 bases between them. Germline-derived CDR1 and CDR2 are SNHLY and FYNNEI. This CDR3 contains 14 residues. Here the CDR3 reads CASSEGARSGELFF. CDR3 DNA sequence: TGTGCCAGCAGTGAGGGAGCCAGAAGCGGGGAGCTGTTTTTT.

The CDR3 spells CASSGASGPDTQYF. The CDR3 DNA is TGCGCCAGCAGTGGGGCCAGTGGCCCAGATACGCAGTATTTT. The chain couples TRBV5-1 to TRBJ2-3; a weak D match, TRBD1 (5 bases). Germline V CDR1 and CDR2: SGHRS, YFSETQ. There are 14 residues in the CDR3. The V gene lost 5 bases and the J gene lost 4 bases, with 14 bases spanning the gap.

Written as DNA, the CDR3 is TGTGCCAGCAACCGGGGGGGACTGAACACTGAAGCTTTCTTT. Protein: CASNRGGLNTEAFF. The chain links TRBV6-6 to TRBJ1-1; D is perhaps TRBD1 (5 bases). Trimming shortened V by 7 bases and J by 0 bases, and 12 bases separated the two germline ends. Germline assignment: CDR1 MNHNY and CDR2 SVGAGI (reference sequence). The CDR3 totals 14 residues.

The count of this clone is one. This chain links TRBV19 with TRBJ2-6, with D possibly TRBD1 on 6 matching bases. This CDR3 region has 20 residues. V was pared by 0 bases and J by 1 base, with 19 bases between. CDR1 is LNHDA and CDR2 is SQIVND in the germline V gene (reference sequence). CDR3 in amino acids: CASSIDQGRSARSGANVLTF. The CDR3 DNA is TGTGCCAGTAGTATAGATCAGGGGAGATCCGCAAGATCTGGGGCCAACGTCCTGACTTTC. The whole variable domain, remainder taken from reference TRBV19 and TRBJ2-6, is DGGITQSPKYLFRKEGQNVTLSCEQNLNHDAMYWYRQDPGQGLRLIYYSQIVNDFQKGDIAEGYSVSREKKESFPLTVTSAQKNPTAFYLCASSIDQGRSARSGANVLTFGAGSRLTVL.

This clone was observed a single time. V and J are TRBV29-1 and TRBJ2-1, with D possibly matching TRBD1 (6 bases). The CDR3 runs to 11 residues. Per germline, CDR1 SQVTM and CDR2 ANQGSEA. Trimming removed 7 bases from V and 11 bases from J, with 15 bases in between. This chain's CDR3 is CSGETGSKQFF. CDR3 DNA: TGCAGCGGTGAGACAGGATCAAAGCAGTTCTTC.

The chain carries TRBV5-1 and TRBJ1-1; TRBD1 aligns across 7 bases. The V gene end was trimmed by 10 bases and the J gene end by 0 bases; junction bases not matched to a gene: 6. The CDR3 spans 13 residues. Germline-derived CDR1 and CDR2 are SGHRS and YFSETQ. CDR3 bases: TGCGCCTCCGGGACAGAAATGAACACTGAAGCTTTCTTT. Protein product: CASGTEMNTEAFF.

This clone showed up just a few times. The chain carries TRBV10-3 and TRBJ2-1, with 8 bases that match TRBD1. V lost 10 bases to trimming and J lost 2 bases; unmatched junction nucleotides: 4. Germline lookup yields CDR1 ENHRY and CDR2 SYGVKD. CDR3 size: 13 residues. CDR3 sequence (DNA): TGTGCCACCAACAGGGGGACCTACAATGAGCAGTTCTTC. This gives the protein CATNRGTYNEQFF.

The chain couples TRBV18 to TRBJ2-2, with D tentatively TRBD1 (6 bases). This CDR3 has 16 amino acids. V was shortened by 0 bases and J by 6 bases, with 14 bases between the two germline ends. The V gene's germline CDR1 is KGHSH and CDR2 LQKENI. CDR3 amino acids: CASSPPVQGYSGELFF. The CDR3 nucleotides are TGTGCCAGCTCACCACCGGTACAGGGTTATTCCGGGGAGCTGTTTTTT.

The genes are TRBV6-1 and TRBJ1-5; 7 positions match TRBD1. CDR3 length equals 17 residues. Germline V gene lookup returns CDR1 MNHNS and CDR2 SASEGT. With 3 bases clipped from V and 0 bases from J, the junction kept 8 bases outside the gene matches. The CDR3 nucleotides read TGTGCCAGCAGTGACCCCCTACAGGGGTATAGCAATCAGCCCCAGCATTTT. Protein product: CASSDPLQGYSNQPQHF.

V and J are TRBV6-5 and TRBJ2-3, with D maybe TRBD2 (5 bases). This CDR3 has 15 amino acids. The germline V gene encodes CDR1 MNHEY and CDR2 SVGAGI. The V end lost 7 bases, the J end lost 8 bases, and 22 bases lay between the germline ends. The CDR3 sequence is CASNSLDPGSGTQYF. CDR3 DNA: TGTGCCAGCAACTCCCTAGACCCGGGATCGGGTACGCAGTATTTT.

This chain uses TRBV5-1 with TRBJ1-1, with TRBD1 identical over 11 bases. Germline CDR1 SGHRS, CDR2 YFSETQ. J lost 2 bases, V lost 6 bases, and 12 bases had no gene match. CDR3 length equals 17 residues. The CDR3: CASTILGQGAVNTEAFF. For the CDR3, the DNA is TGCGCCAGCACTATCCTTGGACAGGGGGCCGTTAACACTGAAGCTTTCTTT.

The chain combines TRBV24-1 with TRBJ1-5, with 10 positions matching TRBD1. Germline CDR1 KGHDR, CDR2 SFDVKD. The V gene end was trimmed by 4 bases and the J gene end by 3 bases; junction bases not matched to a gene: 5. The CDR3 covers 16 residues. CDR3 amino acids: CATSDPTGGNNQPQHF. DNA for the CDR3: TGTGCCACCAGTGACCCGACAGGGGGCAACAATCAGCCCCAGCATTTT.

V gene TRBV4-2 combines with J gene TRBJ2-2, with D tentatively TRBD2 (5 bases). Per germline, CDR1 LGHNA and CDR2 YNFKEQ. This CDR3 has 16 amino acids. The V and J ends lost 3 bases and 1 base respectively, with 12 bases between them. The CDR3 nucleotides read TGTGCCAGCAGCCACTCAGGAGGTGAGAACACCGGGGAGCTGTTTTTT. This codes for CASSHSGGENTGELFF.

The V and J genes are TRBV27 and TRBJ2-3; 9 bases fit TRBD1. With V trimmed by 4 bases and J by 1 base, 3 bases remained unmatched. The CDR3 is 15 residues long. The germline gives CDR1 MNHEY, CDR2 SMNVEV (reference sequence). This CDR3 reads CASSSWTGGTDTQYF. CDR3 nucleotide sequence: TGTGCCAGCAGTTCGTGGACAGGGGGCACAGATACGCAGTATTTT.

J is TRBJ1-5 and V is TRBV3-1 (or the pseudogene TRBV3-2); no clear D. CDR1 and CDR2 from the germline V gene are LGHDT and YNNKEL (reference sequence). This CDR3 is built from 15 residues. Trimming took off 1 base at V and 2 bases at J, with 9 bases between the two ends. This chain's CDR3 is CASSQGDTGNQPQHF. In nucleotides, the CDR3 is TGTGCCAGCAGCCAAGGTGATACTGGCAATCAGCCCCAGCATTTT.

The chain carries TRBV29-1 and TRBJ2-2; the D gene is possibly TRBD1 (6 bases). V dropped 6 bases and J dropped 1 base, with 12 bases sitting between them. Germline lookup yields CDR1 SQVTM and CDR2 ANQGSEA. The CDR3 length is 14 residues. The CDR3 region is CSVPETGNTGELFF. CDR3 DNA sequence: TGCAGCGTCCCAGAGACAGGGAACACCGGGGAGCTGTTTTTT.